This T cell receptor (beta chain) was recorded in a study of control samples from healthy donors and cancer patients. The CDR3 runs to 16 residues. Germline CDR1 SGHVS, CDR2 FQNEAQ. V trimming: 1 base; J trimming: 3 bases; junction bases outside the gene matches: 7. Produced via immunoSEQ multiplex PCR; TCRdb's table is partial and in-frame only. The table records roughly 70,000 clones, nearly 85% of them present only once. The J gene is TRBJ2-7, the V gene TRBV7-8, with 9 bases lining up with TRBD1. The source of this sequence is a man between 50 and 59 years old in good health. The sample taken for sequencing was blood. For the CDR3, the DNA is TGTGCCAGCAGCTTAGTATCACAGGGGGCGTTCTACGAGCAGTACTTC. Amino acids: CASSLVSQGAFYEQYF.